This T cell receptor (beta chain) originates from a study of blood T cell repertoires in COVID-19. Study summary: PBMCs, B-cell-depleted T cells, or T cells provided the cDNA or gDNA that made up the material.

This CDR3 spans 13 amino acids. Germline V gene lookup returns CDR1 LNHDA and CDR2 SQIVND (reference sequence). As to this clone: A junction end diverges from the germline sequence, so it may reflect a read error.

Assay: immunoSEQ multiplex PCR; the TCRdb copy retains only in-frame clones and omits some. This repertoire shows some 160,000 clones, roughly 90% found once; its top ten account for about 5%. The material sequenced was peripheral blood. V and J are TRBV19 and TRBJ1-4; no firm D call. This clonotype originated in a man younger than 30 with COVID-19, enrolled during active disease. CDR3 nucleotide sequence: TGTGCCAGTAGTACTCTCGACCGGGAAAAACTGCTTTTT. Translation: CASSTLDREKLLF. The full variable domain, rest sourced from reference TRBV19 and TRBJ1-4, is DGGITQSPKYLFRKEGQNVTLSCEQNLNHDAMYWYRQDPGQGLRLIYYSQIVNDFQKGDIAEGYSVSREKKESFPLTVTSAQKNPTAFYLCASSTLDREKLLFGSGTQLSVL.